The 19 T cell receptor beta chains in this list originate from one sample, sequenced in a study of cytomegalovirus exposure and HLA in healthy donors. The study ran its PCR with 60 Vbeta and 13 Jbeta primers. Profiled with immunoSEQ multiplex PCR; TCRdb holds only in-frame clones, not every one. Of 90,000 to 100,000 clones in the sample, 76% were seen once. The sequencing input was PBMCs. These receptors were taken from a man aged 35-49 years in good health and CMV-seronegative.

This clone was observed a few times. This chain connects TRBV19 to TRBJ1-2; no definite D call. V was cut by 3 bases and J by 8 bases, with 10 bases left in between. The CDR3 is 12 amino acids. Looked up from germline, CDR1 is LNHDA and CDR2 is SQIVND (reference sequence). CDR3 DNA: TGTGCCAGTAGTATTTATCCGGGGGGCTACACCTTC. Its translation is CASSIYPGGYTF.

The CDR3 protein is CASSYSGGDNEQFF. The CDR3 DNA reads as TGTGCCAGCAGTTACTCGGGGGGGGACAATGAGCAGTTCTTC. V is TRBV6-6 and J is TRBJ2-1; 7 bases are shared with TRBD2. The CDR3 runs 14 residues. Germline-derived CDR1 and CDR2 are MNHNY and SVGAGI (reference sequence). Losses at the gene ends were 0 bases for V and 5 bases for J; bases not matched to a gene: 1.

This clone has more than one count but fewer than ten. This chain connects TRBV4-3 to TRBJ2-2; D possibly corresponds to TRBD2 (6 bases). Trimming removed 4 bases at V and 1 base at J, with 13 bases between. Germline V gives CDR1 LGHNA, CDR2 YSLEER. The CDR3 totals 16 residues. The CDR3 region is CASSPLAVMNTGELFF. CDR3 DNA sequence: TGCGCCAGCAGCCCTTTAGCGGTTATGAACACCGGGGAGCTGTTTTTT.

DNA of the CDR3: TGTGCCAGCGAAAGCCTCGAATCCACTAACTATGGCTACACCTTC. This encodes CASESLESTNYGYTF. The chain carries TRBV28 and TRBJ1-2; the D is unclear. This CDR3 is 15 amino acids long. Looked up from germline, CDR1 is MDHEN and CDR2 is SYDVKM. Trimming stripped 8 bases from V and 0 bases from J, with 16 bases between.

This clone turned up a few times. This sequence joins TRBV19 and TRBJ2-2; 14 bases match TRBD2. Germline CDR1 LNHDA, CDR2 SQIVND (reference sequence). V trimming: 6 bases; J trimming: 3 bases; junction bases outside the gene matches: 6. The CDR3 consists of 17 residues. DNA for the CDR3: TGTGCCAGTAGGGGACTAGCGGGAGTAAGGGACACCGGGGAGCTGTTTTTT. Its protein is CASRGLAGVRDTGELFF.

The gene calls are TRBV6-5 and TRBJ2-7; D possibly corresponds to TRBD2 (7 bases). This CDR3 region has 15 residues. Germline V CDR1 and CDR2: MNHEY, SVGAGI. Trimming cost V 1 base and J 4 bases, with 14 bases left between them. CDR3 residues: CASSYFGGHYYEQYF. CDR3 DNA: TGTGCCAGCAGTTACTTCGGGGGGCATTATTACGAGCAGTACTTC.

The rearrangement uses TRBV9 and TRBJ2-7, with 10 bases lining up with TRBD2. The CDR3 covers 16 residues. The trim removed 4 bases at V and 4 bases at J, leaving 11 bases unmatched. The germline gives CDR1 SGDLS, CDR2 YYNGEE. CDR3 nucleotides: TGTGCCAGCAGCCCGAGAGGAGCTAGCGGGAGTTACGAGCAGTACTTC. Its protein product is CASSPRGASGSYEQYF.

The chain employs TRBV25-1 and TRBJ1-1, with D maybe TRBD1 (5 bases). The CDR3 spans 16 residues. Germline CDR1 reads MGHDK; CDR2 reads SYGVNS. V gave up 4 bases and J gave up 0 bases, with 15 bases separating them. The CDR3 region is CASSAPPGELNTEAFF. CDR3 DNA: TGTGCCAGCAGTGCCCCTCCGGGGGAGCTGAACACTGAAGCTTTCTTT.

The CDR3 region is CATSTPGGNQPQHF. Here the CDR3 DNA reads TGTGCCACCTCCACTCCAGGCGGCAATCAGCCCCAGCATTTT. The chain recombines TRBV15 with TRBJ1-5; D is ambiguous. Germline V gene lookup returns CDR1 LNHNV and CDR2 YYDKDF (reference sequence). The V gene lost 8 bases and the J gene lost 2 bases, with 13 bases spanning the gap. The CDR3 runs 14 residues.

The V and J genes are TRBV15 and TRBJ2-7; TRBD1 might be the D (5 bases). Trimming pared 0 bases from V and 9 bases from J, leaving 15 bases between. Germline CDR1 is LNHNV and CDR2 is YYDKDF (reference sequence). The CDR3 is 14 amino acids. CDR3 sequence (DNA): TGTGCCACCAGCAGAGATCCCACAGGCCAAGGGCAGTACTTC. Protein sequence: CATSRDPTGQGQYF.

The CDR3 DNA sequence: TGCGCCAGCAGCCCTACAGGGGTGGAATCCAATGAGCAGTTCTTC. It encodes CASSPTGVESNEQFF. The chain links TRBV5-1 to TRBJ2-1; 7 bases line up with TRBD1. This CDR3 is built from 15 residues. The V gene's germline CDR1 is SGHRS and CDR2 YFSETQ. The V gene end was trimmed by 4 bases and the J gene end by 6 bases; junction bases not matched to a gene: 10.

The chain carries TRBV21-1 and TRBJ2-5; the table's D call TRBD1 went unverified against the DNA. The J call could be wrong; TRBJ2-7 is a better fit for the DNA end. TRBV21-1 corresponds to a pseudogene. This CDR3 is 16 amino acids long. CDR3 sequence reads: CASSKVMFGRVYEQYF. The CDR3 DNA reads TGTGCCAGCAGCAAAGTGATGTTCGGCAGGGTGTACGAGCAGTACTTC.

The chain recombines TRBV7-6 with TRBJ2-3, with D possibly being TRBD2 (5 bases). The CDR3 totals 14 residues. The V and J ends lost 3 bases and 10 bases respectively, with 17 bases between them. From germline, CDR1 is SGHVS and CDR2 FNYEAQ. CDR3 DNA: TGTGCCAGCAGCTTGGTAGCGAAGTTTGGTGCGCAGTATTTT. As protein: CASSLVAKFGAQYF. Full variable domain (missing parts from reference TRBV7-6 and TRBJ2-3): GAGVSQSPRYKVTKRGQDVALRCDPISGHVSLYWYRQALGQGPEFLTYFNYEAQQDKSGLPNDRFSAERPEGSISTLTIQRTEQRDSAMYRCASSLVAKFGAQYFGPGTRLTVL.

The chain combines TRBV4-1 with TRBJ2-1, with 11 nucleotides matching TRBD2. Losses at the gene ends were 4 bases for V and 7 bases for J; bases not matched to a gene: 18. Germline assignment: CDR1 MGHRA and CDR2 YSYEKL. This CDR3 contains 19 residues. The CDR3 here is CASSRTSGSGRAGGNEQFF. For the CDR3, the DNA is TGCGCCAGCAGCCGAACTTCGGGTAGCGGGAGGGCCGGGGGGAATGAGCAGTTCTTC.

This clone came up once. V and J are TRBV2 and TRBJ2-5; D not resolved. This CDR3 has 14 amino acids. The V end was cut by 4 bases, the J end by 2 bases, with 11 bases between. Germline values: CDR1 SNHLY, CDR2 FYNNEI. The CDR3 coding sequence is TGTGCCAGCAGTGTCGTAGCCACACAAGAGACCCAGTACTTC. It translates to CASSVVATQETQYF.

V usage is TRBV29-1 and J usage is TRBJ1-5; TRBD1 agrees at 9 bases. The CDR3 loop spans 13 amino acids. CDR1 is SQVTM and CDR2 is ANQGSEA in the germline V gene. The junction had 1 base not matched to a gene; V was cut back by 4 bases and J by 3 bases. The CDR3 bases are TGCAGCGTTGGGGACAGGGTCAATCAGCCCCAGCATTTT. Protein product: CSVGDRVNQPQHF. The full variable domain, rest sourced from reference TRBV29-1 and TRBJ1-5, is SAVISQKPSRDICQRGTSLTIQCQVDSQVTMMFWYRQQPGQSLTLIATANQGSEATYESGFVIDKFPISRPNLTFSTLTVSNMSPEDSSIYLCSVGDRVNQPQHFGDGTRLSIL.

The CDR3 DNA reads as TGTGCCAGCAGTGAATTAGTCAGGGGGAGCAATCAGCCCCAGCATTTT. It encodes CASSELVRGSNQPQHF. This chain connects TRBV6-1 to TRBJ1-5; 7 nucleotides match TRBD1. V dropped 2 bases and J dropped 1; count of bases not matched to a gene: 5. CDR1 MNHNS and CDR2 SASEGT come from the germline V gene. The CDR3 consists of 16 residues.

This clone appeared once. V and J are TRBV5-6 and TRBJ2-5; TRBD1 is a possible D gene (6 bases). Germline CDR1 is SGHDT and CDR2 is YYEEEE. Deletions cut 0 bases from V and 1 base from J, with 7 bases between. This CDR3 comprises 14 residues. The CDR3 DNA follows: TGTGCCAGCAGCTTGGGGACAGCCCAAGAGACCCAGTACTTC. Translation: CASSLGTAQETQYF.

The rearrangement links TRBV11-2 to TRBJ2-7, with TRBD1 matching over 10 bases. This CDR3 has 14 residues. Germline values: CDR1 SGHAT, CDR2 FQNNGV. After removal of 4 bases from V and 4 bases from J, the junction contained 4 bases not matched to a gene. CDR3 DNA sequence: TGTGCCAGCAGCTCCGGGACAGGGGTATACGAGCAGTACTTC. Amino acids: CASSSGTGVYEQYF.